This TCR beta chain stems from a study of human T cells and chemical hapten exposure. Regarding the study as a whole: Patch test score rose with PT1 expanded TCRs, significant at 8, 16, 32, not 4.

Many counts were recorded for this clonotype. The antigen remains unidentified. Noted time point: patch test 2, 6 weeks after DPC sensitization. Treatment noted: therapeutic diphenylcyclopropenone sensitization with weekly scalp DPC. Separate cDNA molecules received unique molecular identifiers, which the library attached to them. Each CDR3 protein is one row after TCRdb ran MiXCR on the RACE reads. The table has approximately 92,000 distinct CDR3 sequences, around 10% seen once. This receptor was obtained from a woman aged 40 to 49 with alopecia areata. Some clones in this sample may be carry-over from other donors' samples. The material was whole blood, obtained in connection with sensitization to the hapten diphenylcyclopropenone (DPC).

CDR3 in DNA: TGCGCCAGCAGCCAAGATCTGGTTCCCACCGGGGAGCTGTTTTTT. It translates to CASSQDLVPTGELFF. The chain employs TRBV4-1 and TRBJ2-2, with D unclear. Trimming pared 0 bases from V and 4 bases from J, leaving 9 bases between. This CDR3 has 15 amino acids. The V gene's germline CDR1 is MGHRA and CDR2 YSYEKL.